This is a list of T cell receptor beta chains from one sample in a study of OX40 agonist ivuxolimab in advanced cancers. Produced via immunoSEQ multiplex PCR; TCRdb's table is partial and in-frame only. The data contain 65,000 to 75,000 clones, approximately 89% of them singletons. The specimen was CD4+ or CD8+ T cells sorted from blood, collected in a trial of the OX40 agonist ivuxolimab. These receptors were obtained from an adult with an advanced solid tumor such as melanoma, head and neck, liver or kidney cancer. CDR3s include the opening cysteine and the closing phenylalanine or tryptophan. A D gene is named only where the DNA matches it firmly. The size of a clone is reported for some rows only, either as once, few or many, or as a class for expanded clones.

>NA|NA|TRBJ2-3|TRBV7-2
CASRTGGDTQYF
TGTGCCAGCAGAACAGGTGGGGATACGCAGTATTTT
>NA|TRBD1|TRBJ1-4|TRBV5-5
CASSADRGQANEKLFF
TGTGCCAGCAGCGCAGACAGGGGGCAAGCTAATGAAAAACTGTTTTTT
>NA|NA|TRBJ2-4|TRBV11-1
CASSLGSRVAKNIQYF
TGTGCCAGCAGCTTAGGGTCCAGGGTAGCCAAAAACATTCAGTACTTC
>NA|NA|TRBJ2-3|TRBV4-1
CASSQDFTSSTDTQYF
TGCGCCAGCAGCCAAGACTTCACCAGCAGCACAGATACGCAGTATTTT
>NA|NA|TRBJ1-1|TRBV19
CASSIVRRMRANTEAFF
TGTGCCAGTAGTATTGTTCGGAGGATGAGGGCTAACACTGAAGCTTTCTTT
>NA|NA|TRBJ2-1|TRBV7-9
CASSGEGSRGFSGNEQFF
TGTGCCAGCAGCGGAGAAGGAAGTCGGGGCTTTTCAGGGAATGAGCAGTTCTTC
>NA|NA|TRBJ2-5|TRBV2
CASSERTAQETQYF
TGTGCCAGCAGTGAAAGGACAGCCCAAGAGACCCAGTACTTC
>NA|NA|TRBJ2-5|TRBV4-2
CASSQDGLVRETQYF
TGTGCCAGCAGCCAAGATGGGCTAGTCAGAGAGACCCAGTACTTC
>NA|TRBD2|TRBJ2-7|TRBV5-1
CASSLTSGGEFPYEQYF
TGCGCCAGCAGCCTGACTAGCGGGGGGGAGTTCCCCTACGAGCAGTACTTC
>NA|TRBD1|TRBJ1-2|TRBV11-3
CASRRYRGRPNYGYTF
TGTGCCAGCAGACGATACAGGGGGAGACCTAACTATGGCTACACCTTC
>NA|NA|TRBJ2-7|TRBV21-1
CASSKDPTRGYYEQYF
TGTGCCAGCAGCAAAGATCCAACCCGCGGGTACTACGAGCAGTACTTC
>NA|NA|TRBJ1-5|TRBV6-1
CASSEAGTSNQPQHF
TGTGCCAGCAGTGAAGCGGGGACAAGCAATCAGCCCCAGCATTTT
>NA|NA|TRBJ2-7|TRBV7-2
CASSGGPYEQYF
TGTGCCAGCAGCGGGGGACCCTACGAGCAGTACTTC
>NA|NA|TRBJ2-2|TRBV18
CASSPREGNTGELFF
TGTGCCAGCTCACCACGGGAAGGGAACACCGGGGAGCTGTTTTTT
>NA|TRBD1|TRBJ1-6|TRBV7-2
CASSFGGRGWSYNSPLHF
TGTGCCAGCAGCTTTGGCGGCAGGGGGTGGTCCTATAATTCACCCCTCCACTTT
>NA|NA|TRBJ1-5|TRBV6-1
CASSGVSGAYQPQHF
TGTGCCAGCAGCGGCGTCTCAGGGGCGTATCAGCCCCAGCATTTT
>NA|NA|TRBJ2-1|TRBV5-8
CASSRYNEQFF
TGTGCCAGCAGCCGATACAATGAGCAGTTCTTC
>once|TRBD1|TRBJ2-7|TRBV6-1
CASSDGGQGFFEQYF
TGTGCCAGCAGTGACGGGGGACAGGGGTTTTTCGAGCAGTACTTC